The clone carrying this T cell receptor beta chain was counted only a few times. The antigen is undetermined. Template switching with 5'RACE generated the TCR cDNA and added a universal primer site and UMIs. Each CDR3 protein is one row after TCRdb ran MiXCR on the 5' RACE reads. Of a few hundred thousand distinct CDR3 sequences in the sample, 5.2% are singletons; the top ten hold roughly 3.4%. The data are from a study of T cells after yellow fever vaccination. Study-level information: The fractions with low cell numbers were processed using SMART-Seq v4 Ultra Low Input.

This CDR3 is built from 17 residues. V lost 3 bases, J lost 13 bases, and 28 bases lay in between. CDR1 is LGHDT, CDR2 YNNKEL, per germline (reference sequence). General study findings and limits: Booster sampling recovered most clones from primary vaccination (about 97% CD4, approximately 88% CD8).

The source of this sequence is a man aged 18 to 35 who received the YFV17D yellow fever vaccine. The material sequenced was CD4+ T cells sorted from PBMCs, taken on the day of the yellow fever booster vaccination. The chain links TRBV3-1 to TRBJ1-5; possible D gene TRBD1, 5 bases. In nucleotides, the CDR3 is TGTGCCAGCAGCCAGGACCCGGGGCAGGTGGAAGGCGGGGGACAGCATTTT. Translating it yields CASSQDPGQVEGGGQHF.